The 27 T cell receptor beta chains presented below share a single source sample, sequenced in a study of T cell changes during pregnancy in multiple sclerosis. Repertoires were generated with immunoSEQ multiplex PCR, while TCRdb's copy carries only in-frame clones and drops some. The table lists roughly 110,000 clones, approximately 90% of them singletons. The material was peripheral blood, obtained after pregnancy. The receptors come from a female donor with multiple sclerosis, enrolled in a pregnancy study.

V gene TRBV20-1 combines with J gene TRBJ1-2; 8 bases line up with TRBD1. The trim removed 5 bases at V and 8 bases at J, leaving 4 bases unmatched. CDR1 is DFQATT and CDR2 is SNEGSKA in the germline V gene (reference sequence). CDR3 length: 11 residues. CDR3 sequence: CSAPQGEGYTF. In nucleotides, the CDR3 is TGCAGTGCTCCACAGGGGGAAGGCTACACCTTC.

This chain connects TRBV6-1 to TRBJ1-1; perhaps TRBD1 as D (5 bases). The CDR3 is 15 amino acids. Germline assignment: CDR1 MNHNS and CDR2 SASEGT. V dropped 6 bases and J dropped 0 bases, with 14 bases sitting between them. CDR3 DNA: TGTGCCAGCAGCCAAGGGGCCACCGTGAACACTGAAGCTTTCTTT. This translates into CASSQGATVNTEAFF.

This CDR3 is CATSRDAGGETQYF. The CDR3 nucleotides are TGTGCCACCAGCAGAGATGCGGGGGGGGAGACCCAGTACTTC. The chain joins TRBV15 to TRBJ2-5, with TRBD2 identical over 9 bases. Germline V gives CDR1 LNHNV, CDR2 YYDKDF (reference sequence). V was pared by 0 bases and J by 5 bases, with 1 base of the junction left unmatched. The CDR3 has 14 residues.

The chain links TRBV7-9 to TRBJ1-4; TRBD1 matches 7 bases. J lost 5 bases, V lost 5 bases, and 8 bases had no gene match. The CDR3 loop spans 15 amino acids. Germline values: CDR1 SEHNR, CDR2 FQNEAQ (reference sequence). This chain's CDR3 is CASSRPGQLNEKLFF. The CDR3 DNA reads TGTGCCAGCAGCCGGCCGGGACAGCTGAATGAAAAACTGTTTTTT.

The chain joins TRBV6-1 to TRBJ2-1, with 8 bases matching TRBD2. The CDR3 consists of 14 residues. CDR1 and CDR2 from the germline V gene are MNHNS and SASEGT. Trimming removed 8 bases from V and 4 bases from J; junction bases left unmatched: 7. The chain's CDR3 is CASVTSGRYNEQFF. In nucleotides, the CDR3 is TGTGCCAGCGTAACTAGCGGACGGTACAATGAGCAGTTCTTC.

This CDR3 is CASSPSLGGRTYEQYF. The CDR3 coding sequence is TGTGCCAGCAGCCCATCACTAGGGGGAAGGACCTACGAGCAGTACTTC. This chain links TRBV27 with TRBJ2-7; weak D call: TRBD1 (6 bases). V lost 6 bases and J 2 bases, leaving 20 bases between the germline ends. Looked up from germline, CDR1 is MNHEY and CDR2 is SMNVEV (reference sequence). The length of the CDR3 is 16 residues.

The chain combines TRBV2 with TRBJ2-7, with 11 positions matching TRBD2. The CDR3 length is 16 residues. The V and J ends lost 3 bases and 7 bases, in that order; junction bases with no gene match: 11. Germline CDR1 and CDR2: SNHLY and FYNNEI. CDR3: CASSEFVLAGGLEQYF. For the CDR3, the DNA is TGTGCCAGCAGTGAGTTTGTCCTAGCGGGAGGTTTGGAGCAGTACTTC.

This chain joins TRBV1 and TRBJ2-2; the table's D gene call, TRBD1, was not cross checked with the DNA. TRBV1 is a pseudogene segment. The length of the CDR3 is 14 residues. The chain's CDR3 is CTSTDRVNTGELFF. In DNA form, the CDR3 reads TGCACCAGCACCGACAGGGTAAACACCGGGGAGCTGTTTTTT.

The rearrangement links TRBV5-4 to TRBJ2-1; the match to TRBD2 covers 7 bases. After removal of 6 bases from V and 0 bases from J, the junction contained 9 bases not matched to a gene. The CDR3 spans 16 residues. The germline V gene has CDR1 SGHNT and CDR2 YYREEE (reference sequence). In DNA, the CDR3 is TGTGCCAGCAATCCTAGCGGACCTAGCTCCTACAATGAGCAGTTCTTC. This sequence encodes CASNPSGPSSYNEQFF.

In DNA form, the CDR3 reads TGTGCCAGCGGGTTAGGGACAGGGGATTACGAGCAGTACTTC. Its protein is CASGLGTGDYEQYF. The chain joins TRBV7-6 to TRBJ2-7, with TRBD1 matching over 10 bases. The V and J ends lost 8 bases and 4 bases, in that order; junction bases with no gene match: 8. The CDR3 is made up of 14 amino acids. Germline CDR1 reads SGHVS; CDR2 reads FNYEAQ.

This chain connects TRBV5-1 to TRBJ2-7; 8 bases match TRBD1. The germline gives CDR1 SGHRS, CDR2 YFSETQ. There are 17 residues in the CDR3. J lost 3 bases, V lost 4 bases, and 15 bases had no gene match. The CDR3 sequence: CASSLASLTGVLYEQYF. CDR3 coding DNA: TGCGCCAGCAGCCTGGCTTCCCTGACAGGGGTCCTCTACGAGCAGTACTTC.

This chain uses TRBV5-1 with TRBJ2-1; 9 bases align to TRBD2. V was clipped by 2 bases and J by 3 bases; unmatched bases: 9. The CDR3 is 17 residues long. Germline V CDR1 and CDR2: SGHRS, YFSETQ. The CDR3 nucleotides read TGCGCCAGCAGCTTTGAGCTAGCGGGGTCCGTCTACAATGAGCAGTTCTTC. Its protein is CASSFELAGSVYNEQFF.

The genes are TRBV19 and TRBJ2-2; 7 bases are shared with TRBD1. The CDR3 is made up of 16 amino acids. Looked up from germline, CDR1 is LNHDA and CDR2 is SQIVND (reference sequence). Trimming cost V 7 bases and J 3 bases; bases outside gene matches: 11. CDR3 nucleotides: TGTGCCAGTACCAGGGGGAAGACACTCGACACCGGGGAGCTGTTTTTT. Translating it yields CASTRGKTLDTGELFF.

This chain links TRBV27 with TRBJ2-3; the match to TRBD2 covers 9 bases. Germline V gene data show CDR1 as MNHEY and CDR2 as SMNVEV (reference sequence). Trimming at V came to 6 bases and at J to 3 bases, leaving 7 bases not matched to a gene. The CDR3 sequence is 15 residues long. The CDR3 region is CASRTSGRGTDTQYF. CDR3 nucleotide sequence: TGTGCCAGCAGGACTAGCGGTCGAGGAACAGATACGCAGTATTTT.

This rearrangement joins TRBV7-3 to TRBJ1-2, with D uncertain. V dropped 5 bases and J dropped 7 bases, with 17 bases sitting between them. This CDR3 contains 14 residues. CDR1 and CDR2 from the germline V gene are SGHTA and FQGTGA. CDR3: CASSPLRRAGGYTF. The CDR3 nucleotides are TGTGCCAGCAGCCCGTTACGCCGTGCGGGTGGCTACACCTTC.

The DNA for the CDR3 is TGTGCCAGCAGGACTGGACAGGGCGGTGAAAAACTGTTTTTT. Protein sequence: CASRTGQGGEKLFF. The V and J genes are TRBV5-6 and TRBJ1-4; 8 positions match TRBD1. Per the germline V gene, CDR1 is SGHDT and CDR2 is YYEEEE. Losses at the gene ends were 5 bases for V and 7 bases for J; bases not matched to a gene: 7. The CDR3 loop spans 14 amino acids.

This rearrangement joins TRBV27 to TRBJ2-1; 12 bases agree with TRBD2. The CDR3 has 16 amino acids. Per germline, CDR1 MNHEY and CDR2 SMNVEV (reference sequence). Trimming cost V 4 bases and J 6 bases; bases outside gene matches: 7. CDR3 loop: CASSSPSGRGSNEQFF. The CDR3 DNA sequence: TGTGCCAGCAGTTCACCTAGCGGGAGGGGGTCCAATGAGCAGTTCTTC.

This chain uses TRBV30 with TRBJ1-2; D remains unclear. CDR3 size: 11 residues. Germline V gene data show CDR1 as GTSNPN and CDR2 as SVGIG (reference sequence). Trimming took off 3 bases at V and 7 bases at J, with 9 bases between the two ends. CDR3 nucleotides: TGTGCCTGGAGCCCAGGAAGTGGCTACACCTTC. Its translation is CAWSPGSGYTF.

The genes are TRBV27 and TRBJ1-3; a weak D match, TRBD1 (6 bases). Germline assignment: CDR1 MNHEY and CDR2 SMNVEV (reference sequence). V shed 6 bases and J shed 3 bases, with 12 bases lying between them. The CDR3 is made up of 14 amino acids. The CDR3: CASRPTGNGNTIYF. The CDR3 bases are TGTGCCAGCAGGCCCACAGGGAATGGAAACACCATATATTTT.

The chain employs TRBV5-1 and TRBJ1-4; 9 nucleotides align to TRBD1. The length of the CDR3 is 15 residues. Germline lookup yields CDR1 SGHRS and CDR2 YFSETQ. After removal of 5 bases from V and 7 bases from J, the junction contained 9 bases not matched to a gene. The CDR3 nucleotides are TGCGCCAGCAGTTTACTACAGGGGGCGTTTGAAAAACTGTTTTTT. Protein sequence: CASSLLQGAFEKLFF.

The CDR3 coding sequence is TGTGCCAGCAGTGCCCAGGGGGCAGGGGAAAAACTGTTTTTT. Protein: CASSAQGAGEKLFF. The rearrangement joins TRBV6-5 to TRBJ1-4, with 8 nucleotides matching TRBD1. CDR3 length: 14 amino acids. Germline V CDR1 and CDR2: MNHEY, SVGAGI. V dropped 5 bases and J dropped 8; count of bases not matched to a gene: 7.

This chain joins TRBV9 and TRBJ1-6; 9 positions match TRBD1. This CDR3 spans 15 amino acids. After removal of 0 bases from V and 9 bases from J, the junction contained 4 bases not matched to a gene. Germline V gene data show CDR1 as SGDLS and CDR2 as YYNGEE. The CDR3 coding sequence is TGTGCCAGCAGCGTAGCTCGACAGGGGGGTTCACCCCTCCACTTT. Translating gives CASSVARQGGSPLHF. The full variable domain, completed using reference TRBV9 and TRBJ1-6, is DSGVTQTPKHLITATGQRVTLRCSPRSGDLSVYWYQQSLDQGLQFLIQYYNGEERAKGNILERFSAQQFPDLHSELNLSSLELGDSALYFCASSVARQGGSPLHFGNGTRLTVT.

The chain joins TRBV5-4 to TRBJ1-1, with a tentative D call TRBD1 (5 bases). The germline V gene encodes CDR1 SGHNT and CDR2 YYREEE (reference sequence). Trimming shortened V by 0 bases and J by 4 bases, and 13 bases separated the two germline ends. This CDR3 spans 15 amino acids. CDR3 nucleotide sequence: TGTGCCAGCAGCTTGGTAGGGCTCCAGGGCACTGAAGCTTTCTTT. Its translation is CASSLVGLQGTEAFF. The full variable domain, its missing parts supplied by reference TRBV5-4 and TRBJ1-1, is ETGVTQSPTHLIKTRGQQVTLRCSSQSGHNTVSWYQQALGQGPQFIFQYYREEENGRGNFPPRFSGLQFPNYSSELNVNALELDDSALYLCASSLVGLQGTEAFFGQGTRLTVV.

The rearrangement links TRBV6-1 to TRBJ1-1, with TRBD1 matching over 9 bases. The junction had 11 bases not matched to a gene; V was cut back by 4 bases and J by 2 bases. The V gene's germline CDR1 is MNHNS and CDR2 SASEGT. This CDR3 has 17 residues. CDR3 in DNA: TGTGCCAGCAGTGGCCCGGACAGGGGAAACCTAAACACTGAAGCTTTCTTT. Translated: CASSGPDRGNLNTEAFF.

The chain recombines TRBV15 with TRBJ2-7, with 7 bases fitting TRBD1. The CDR3 loop spans 14 amino acids. Trimming removed 0 bases from V and 4 bases from J; junction bases left unmatched: 3. Germline V CDR1 and CDR2: LNHNV, YYDKDF (reference sequence). CDR3: CATSREGTVYEQYF. The CDR3, as DNA: TGTGCCACCAGCAGAGAAGGGACAGTTTACGAGCAGTACTTC. The full variable domain, rest sourced from reference TRBV15 and TRBJ2-7, is DAMVIQNPRYQVTQFGKPVTLSCSQTLNHNVMYWYQQKSSQAPKLLFHYYDKDFNNEADTPDNFQSRRPNTSFCFLDIRSPGLGDTAMYLCATSREGTVYEQYFGPGTRLTVT.

The table lists this clone with a few counts. The chain uses TRBV28 and TRBJ2-1; D uncertain. This CDR3 is 12 amino acids long. Germline values: CDR1 MDHEN, CDR2 SYDVKM. V was pared by 4 bases and J by 10 bases, with 11 bases between. The CDR3 protein is CASSSPSREQFF. The CDR3 DNA is TGTGCCAGCAGTTCCCCTTCGAGGGAGCAGTTCTTC.

CDR3 sequence (DNA): TGTGCCAGCAGCCCTACGATGGGACAGGGGTCGGCGAGCAATCAGCCCCAGCATTTT. Its translation is CASSPTMGQGSASNQPQHF. The chain joins TRBV21-1 to TRBJ1-5; the D call TRBD1 from the table was never checked on the DNA. TRBV21-1 is classified as a pseudogene. CDR3 length: 19 amino acids.